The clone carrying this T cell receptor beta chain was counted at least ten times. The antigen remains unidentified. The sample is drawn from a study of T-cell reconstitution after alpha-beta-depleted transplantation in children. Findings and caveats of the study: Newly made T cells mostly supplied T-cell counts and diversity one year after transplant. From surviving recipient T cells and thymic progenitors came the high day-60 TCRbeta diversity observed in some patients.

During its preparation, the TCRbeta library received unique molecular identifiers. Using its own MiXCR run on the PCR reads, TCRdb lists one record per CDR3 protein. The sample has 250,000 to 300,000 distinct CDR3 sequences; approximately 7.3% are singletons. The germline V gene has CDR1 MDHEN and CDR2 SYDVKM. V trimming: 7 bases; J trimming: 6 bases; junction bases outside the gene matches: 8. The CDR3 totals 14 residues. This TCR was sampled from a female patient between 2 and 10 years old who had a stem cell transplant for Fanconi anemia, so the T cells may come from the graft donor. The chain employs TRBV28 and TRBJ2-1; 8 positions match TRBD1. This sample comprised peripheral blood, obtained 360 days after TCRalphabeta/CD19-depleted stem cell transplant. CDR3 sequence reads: CASIKDRVLNEQFF. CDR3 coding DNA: TGTGCCAGCATAAAGGACAGGGTTCTCAATGAGCAGTTCTTC.